A few counts support the clone carrying this T cell receptor beta chain. A second roughly 7 to 11 cycle PCR used barcoded and J-beta primers. Each cDNA molecule was tagged by a template-switch adaptor with 12 random nucleotides. One entry per CDR3 protein results from TCRdb running MiXCR on the 5' RACE reads. The table shows 800,000 to 950,000 distinct CDR3 sequences, with 29% occurring only once. The record originates from a study of blood T cells in healthy people across ages. The germline V gene encodes CDR1 DFQATT and CDR2 SNEGSKA (reference sequence). V gave up 1 base and J gave up 2 bases, with 9 bases separating them. The CDR3 is 14 residues long. This same sample was also taken into another study, of T cells of mothers and their children. That paper notes: Mothers gave over 10 million TCR beta CDR3 reads each, and children several million each.

Sequencing was done on a sample of blood. The clonotype comes from a woman aged 40 to 50 in good health. This chain uses TRBV20-1 with TRBJ2-1; TRBD2 might be the D (5 bases). In nucleotides, the CDR3 is TGCAGTGCTAGAGTAGCGCCCGCCTACAATGAGCAGTTCTTC. Translated: CSARVAPAYNEQFF.